This T cell receptor (beta chain) derives from a study of chemoradiotherapy in HPV16-positive cancers. Details on this clone: Its antigen is undetermined.

V lost 2 bases and J 3 bases, leaving 6 bases between the germline ends. Germline V gene sequence: CDR1 SGHRS, CDR2 YFSETQ. The length of the CDR3 is 13 residues. Libraries were prepared by immunoSEQ multiplex PCR; TCRdb keeps only in-frame clonotypes and omits some of them. The profile shows tens of thousands of clones, almost 90% of them singletons. General study points: Non-HPV-specific T cells did not expand in tumors during treatment, whereas candidate HPV-specific clones and E7-related motifs did.

The clonotype originates from a human donor with HPV-associated anogenital cancer. The material was blood, obtained from a patient who underwent chemoradiotherapy. The chain couples TRBV5-1 to TRBJ1-3; D remains ambiguous. CDR3 protein: CASSLEVGNTIYF. CDR3 DNA sequence: TGCGCCAGCAGCTTAGAAGTTGGAAACACCATATATTTT.